This TCR beta chain was recovered during a study of identifying expanded T cells in peripheral blood. Study-wide points: Over approximately two and four weeks, about 17 and 20 clones changed, versus around 1.3 between replicates.

Some clones are missing from TCRdb's copy, which holds only in-frame ones; the method was immunoSEQ multiplex PCR. The sample lists some 78,000 clones, around 84% occurring once. In the case of this clone: Its cognate antigen is unknown.

This CDR3 contains 15 residues. Germline V gives CDR1 SGHNT, CDR2 YYREEE (reference sequence). Trimming stripped 0 bases from V and 4 bases from J, with 13 bases between. The rearrangement links TRBV5-4 to TRBJ1-2; D not certain. The origin of this receptor is a person aged 18 to 69 in good health. Sequencing was carried out using blood. CDR3 sequence reads: CASSLEVSGIYGYTF. The CDR3 DNA follows: TGTGCCAGCAGCTTGGAGGTCTCTGGGATCTATGGCTACACCTTC.